These 15 T cell receptor beta chains came from one sample sequenced in a study of cytomegalovirus exposure and HLA in healthy donors. PCR was performed using 60 Vbeta and 13 Jbeta primers. Assay: immunoSEQ multiplex PCR; the TCRdb copy retains only in-frame clones and omits some. The sample contains 150,000 to 250,000 clones, 75% to 85% of which appear only once. Sequenced material: PBMCs. The receptors come from a girl aged 10-17 years in good health and CMV-seropositive.

The gene calls are TRBV10-1 and TRBJ1-5; 8 nucleotides agree with TRBD1. The trim removed 4 bases at V and 4 bases at J, leaving 15 bases unmatched. Germline V lookup: CDR1 WNHNN, CDR2 SYGVQD (reference sequence). The CDR3 extends over 18 amino acids. The chain's CDR3 is CASSGCRGRIVRNQPQHF. The CDR3 region has the DNA TGCGCCAGCAGTGGTTGCAGGGGGCGCATTGTGAGAAATCAGCCCCAGCATTTT.

This clone came up a few times. The genes are TRBV6-1 and TRBJ2-7; 9 positions agree with TRBD1. V shed 1 base, J shed 6 bases, and the junction held 10 bases outside the gene matches. The length of the CDR3 is 16 residues. Germline CDR1 is MNHNS and CDR2 is SASEGT. DNA for the CDR3: TGTGCCAGCAGTGAAGAGACCGGGACAGGGTCATCCGAGCAGTACTTC. This sequence encodes CASSEETGTGSSEQYF.

V is TRBV7-9 and J is TRBJ2-3; the match to TRBD2 covers 8 bases. Per germline, CDR1 SEHNR and CDR2 FQNEAQ (reference sequence). This CDR3 region has 14 residues. The junction had 5 bases not matched to a gene; V was cut back by 5 bases and J by 4 bases. DNA of the CDR3: TGTGCCAGCAGCCGTCGGGGGGGGGCAGATACGCAGTATTTT. Encoded protein: CASSRRGGADTQYF.

The chain couples TRBV5-1 to TRBJ1-1; 9 positions match TRBD1. Germline V gives CDR1 SGHRS, CDR2 YFSETQ. The CDR3 is made up of 15 amino acids. Trimming took 5 bases from V and 0 from J; bases not matched to a gene: 5. DNA for the CDR3: TGCGCCAGCAGTTTCGGACAGGGGATGAACACTGAAGCTTTCTTT. Amino acids: CASSFGQGMNTEAFF.

On this clone: A read error may produce the germline difference seen at one junction end. The CDR3 DNA reads TGTGCCAGCAGTGAAGGTTCGGCAGCTAACTATGGCCACACCTTC. It is translated as CASSEGSAANYGHTF. The J gene is TRBJ1-2, the V gene TRBV6-1; D is uncertain. The CDR3 totals 15 residues. Germline values: CDR1 MNHNS, CDR2 SASEGT.

The chain combines TRBV7-2 with TRBJ1-5; the D is unclear. Trimming stripped 5 bases from V and 4 bases from J, with 12 bases between. Germline V gene sequence: CDR1 SGHTA, CDR2 FQGNSA. This CDR3 is 14 amino acids long. The CDR3 is CASSERTGNQPQHF. CDR3 sequence (DNA): TGTGCCAGCAGCGAGAGGACGGGGAATCAGCCCCAGCATTTT.

The chain employs TRBV4-3 and TRBJ2-3, with 7 bases lining up with TRBD2. CDR3 length equals 16 residues. V lost 2 bases, J lost 1 base, and 6 bases stayed unmatched. In germline, CDR1 is LGHNA, CDR2 YSLEER. The CDR3 here is CASSQLSGVGTDTQYF. As DNA, the CDR3 is TGCGCCAGCAGCCAACTAAGCGGGGTAGGCACAGATACGCAGTATTTT.

This clone was counted only a few times. The chain employs TRBV5-5 and TRBJ2-7, with TRBD1 identical over 7 bases. CDR3 length: 13 residues. Germline CDR1 is SGHKS and CDR2 is YYEKEE (reference sequence). J was trimmed by 6 bases and V by 3 bases; bases with no gene match: 6. CDR3 amino acids: CASSSRGGLEQYF. The CDR3 nucleotides read TGTGCCAGCAGCTCCCGAGGGGGCCTCGAGCAGTACTTC.

This chain connects TRBV5-1 to TRBJ1-2; the match to TRBD1 covers 9 bases. The V and J ends lost 5 bases and 4 bases, in that order; junction bases with no gene match: 9. The CDR3 extends over 15 amino acids. The germline V gene has CDR1 SGHRS and CDR2 YFSETQ. CDR3 coding DNA: TGCGCCAGCAGTTCCACAGGGGGCGCAATCTATGGCTACACCTTC. This translates into CASSSTGGAIYGYTF.

This clone was seen more than once but under ten times. The J gene is TRBJ2-5, the V gene TRBV5-5, with a tentative D call TRBD1 (6 bases). The V gene's germline CDR1 is SGHKS and CDR2 YYEKEE (reference sequence). The CDR3 spans 13 residues. V was cut by 2 bases and J by 5 bases, with 10 bases left in between. Here the CDR3 reads CASSFGGSETQYF. DNA for the CDR3: TGTGCCAGCAGCTTTGGGGGCTCGGAGACCCAGTACTTC.

This chain links TRBV27 with TRBJ2-6, with 8 bases aligning to TRBD1. Losses at the gene ends were 5 bases for V and 3 bases for J; bases not matched to a gene: 9. CDR3 size: 17 residues. Germline loops: CDR1 MNHEY, CDR2 SMNVEV (reference sequence). Here the CDR3 reads CASSPGTGRGGANVLTF. The CDR3 DNA is TGTGCCAGCAGTCCCGGGACAGGACGAGGTGGGGCCAACGTCCTGACTTTC.

This clone was observed a single time. V gene TRBV5-8 combines with J gene TRBJ2-1; 10 bases map to TRBD1. Looked up from germline, CDR1 is SGHTS and CDR2 is YDEGEE. J lost 8 bases, V lost 3 bases, and 8 bases had no gene match. This CDR3 has 15 amino acids. The CDR3 here is CASSSRDRGSDEQFF. The DNA of the CDR3 is TGTGCCAGCAGCTCCCGGGACAGGGGAAGCGATGAGCAGTTCTTC.

The V and J genes are TRBV2 and TRBJ2-5; the match to TRBD2 covers 15 bases. V trimming: 5 bases; J trimming: 1 base; junction bases outside the gene matches: 2. This CDR3 region has 16 residues. Germline CDR1 is SNHLY and CDR2 is FYNNEI. CDR3 sequence reads: CASSKGLAGGQETQYF. The CDR3 DNA reads TGTGCCAGCAGTAAGGGACTAGCGGGGGGCCAAGAGACCCAGTACTTC. The whole variable domain, filled in from reference TRBV2 and TRBJ2-5, reads EPEVTQTPSHQVTQMGQEVILRCVPISNHLYFYWYRQILGQKVEFLVSFYNNEISEKSEIFDDQFSVERPDGSNFTLKIRSTKLEDSAMYFCASSKGLAGGQETQYFGPGTRLLVL.

The CDR3 sequence: CASSLRGGANGYTF. For the CDR3, the DNA is TGTGCCAGCAGTTTACGGGGGGGCGCAAATGGCTACACCTTC. The chain carries TRBV27 and TRBJ1-2; a weak D match, TRBD1 (6 bases). V lost 2 bases, J lost 6 bases, and 13 bases lay in between. Germline V gene lookup returns CDR1 MNHEY and CDR2 SMNVEV (reference sequence). CDR3 size: 14 residues.

CDR3 loop: CAWSTLTGPGELFF. CDR3 DNA: TGTGCCTGGAGCACCCTCACGGGTCCCGGGGAGCTGTTTTTT. The V and J genes are TRBV30 and TRBJ2-2; D remains unclear. Germline values: CDR1 GTSNPN, CDR2 SVGIG (reference sequence). Trimming removed 3 bases at V and 6 bases at J, with 14 bases between. The CDR3 is made up of 14 amino acids.